This T cell receptor beta chain was retrieved from a study of long-term antiretroviral therapy in people with HIV. Study conclusions and caveats: Investigators report no available data on ART adherence, viral resistance or therapy changes. Versus controls, repertoires in people with HIV had narrower CDR3 length ranges. The study found that diversity rose after ART but stayed below transplant donor controls.

Germline V gene lookup returns CDR1 MNHEY and CDR2 SVGAGI. V was trimmed by 6 bases and J by 4 bases, leaving 15 bases between them. The CDR3 extends over 14 amino acids. An immunoSEQ assay, version v3.0, was performed at survey level. Repertoires were generated with immunoSEQ multiplex PCR, while TCRdb's copy carries only in-frame clones and drops some. Among roughly 19,000 clones listed, 80% to 95% were seen once. In the case of this clone: Its specificity is unknown.

Here the sequenced sample was unsorted PBMCs, taken 4.4 years after starting antiretroviral therapy. V gene TRBV6-5 combines with J gene TRBJ1-1; D is ambiguous. The receptor was isolated from a woman between 45 and 60 years old with HIV. CDR3 sequence: CASRTGGMTTEAFF. The CDR3 nucleotides are TGTGCCAGCAGGACTGGCGGAATGACCACTGAAGCTTTCTTT.